Listed here are 28 T cell receptor beta chains from one sample, sequenced in a study of cytomegalovirus exposure and HLA in healthy donors. PCR amplification relied on 60 Vbeta primers (plus 13 Jbeta primers). The repertoire was sequenced with immunoSEQ multiplex PCR; TCRdb's copy has only in-frame clones and lacks some. The sample records about 160,000 clones, over 70% being singletons. Input material: PBMCs. The origin of the receptors is a man younger than 45 in good health and CMV-seronegative.

The chain employs TRBV9 and TRBJ1-2, with 8 nucleotides matching TRBD1. Germline V lookup: CDR1 SGDLS, CDR2 YYNGEE. The V and J ends lost 3 bases and 8 bases, in that order; junction bases with no gene match: 12. The CDR3 loop spans 15 amino acids. The CDR3 DNA reads TGTGCCAGCAGCGGGACGGACAGGGCATCTCACGGCTACACCTTC. Residues: CASSGTDRASHGYTF. The full variable domain, with the rest looked up from reference TRBV9 and TRBJ1-2, is DSGVTQTPKHLITATGQRVTLRCSPRSGDLSVYWYQQSLDQGLQFLIQYYNGEERAKGNILERFSAQQFPDLHSELNLSSLELGDSALYFCASSGTDRASHGYTFGSGTRLTVV.

The chain carries TRBV7-8 and TRBJ2-7; TRBD1 matches 7 bases. Germline V gene lookup returns CDR1 SGHVS and CDR2 FQNEAQ. Unmatched junction bases numbered 4, after V lost 4 bases and J lost 1 base. This CDR3 is 14 amino acids long. DNA of the CDR3: TGTGCCAGCAGCTCCGGGACAGCTTCCTACGAGCAGTACTTC. Amino acid sequence: CASSSGTASYEQYF.

This chain joins TRBV6-1 and TRBJ2-1, with D perhaps TRBD1 (6 bases). V shed 7 bases and J shed 4 bases, with 14 bases lying between them. Germline V gene lookup returns CDR1 MNHNS and CDR2 SASEGT. The CDR3 is 14 amino acids. This chain's CDR3 is CASIQGIIYNEQFF. Here the CDR3 DNA reads TGTGCCAGCATACAGGGCATAATTTACAATGAGCAGTTCTTC.

To note about this clone: An end of the junction does not agree with germline; a read error may underlie this. V is TRBV5-4 and J is TRBJ2-3; 7 bases align to TRBD2. The CDR3 covers 14 residues. Germline CDR1 SGHNT, CDR2 YYREEE (reference sequence). The CDR3 here is CASSSGLGTDTQYF. CDR3 nucleotide sequence: TGTGCCAGCAGCTCAGGACTAGGCACAGACACGCAGTATTTT.

The chain recombines TRBV27 with TRBJ1-5; TRBD1 might be the D (6 bases). CDR3 size: 16 residues. V lost 6 bases and J 2 bases, leaving 17 bases between the germline ends. CDR1 is MNHEY and CDR2 is SMNVEV in the germline V gene (reference sequence). The CDR3 reads CASRVGGGGGNQPQHF. The CDR3, as DNA: TGTGCCAGCAGAGTGGGAGGGGGGGGTGGCAATCAGCCCCAGCATTTT.

The chain links TRBV27 to TRBJ2-3, with 10 bases fitting TRBD1. The V gene's germline CDR1 is MNHEY and CDR2 SMNVEV (reference sequence). With 2 bases clipped from V and 1 base from J, the junction kept 9 bases outside the gene matches. The CDR3 runs to 18 residues. CDR3 DNA sequence: TGTGCCAGCAGTTTAACAGGGCACGGACAGGGGGGCACAGATACGCAGTATTTT. It yields the protein CASSLTGHGQGGTDTQYF.

J is TRBJ2-5 and V is TRBV13; a weak D match, TRBD2 (6 bases). V lost 0 bases and J lost 5, with 10 bases in between. CDR3 length: 14 residues. Germline CDR1 is PRHDT and CDR2 is FYEKMQ (reference sequence). Here the CDR3 DNA reads TGTGCCAGCAGCTTAGGGACGGAGGGGGAGACCCAGTACTTC. This sequence encodes CASSLGTEGETQYF.

V gene TRBV4-1 combines with J gene TRBJ2-1, with a tentative D call TRBD1 (6 bases). Trimming stripped 0 bases from V and 4 bases from J, with 13 bases between. The germline CDR1 and CDR2 sequences are MGHRA and YSYEKL. This CDR3 is built from 16 residues. The CDR3 spells CASSQEAGVEYNEQFF. Written as DNA, the CDR3 is TGCGCCAGCAGCCAAGAGGCAGGGGTGGAATACAATGAGCAGTTCTTC.

The chain carries TRBV7-8 and TRBJ1-1, with 7 positions matching TRBD1. The CDR3 totals 16 residues. Germline V gene lookup returns CDR1 SGHVS and CDR2 FQNEAQ. J gave up 5 bases and V 1 base, and 10 bases lay outside the gene matches. The CDR3 reads CASSLDRLAGGTEAFF. The DNA of the CDR3 is TGTGCCAGCAGCTTAGATCGTCTTGCAGGGGGAACTGAAGCTTTCTTT.

The gene calls are TRBV11-2 and TRBJ1-1; 10 bases map to TRBD1. Germline CDR1 reads SGHAT; CDR2 reads FQNNGV. This CDR3 has 14 residues. The V gene end was trimmed by 4 bases and the J gene end by 4 bases; junction bases not matched to a gene: 3. For the CDR3, the DNA is TGTGCCAGCAGCTCAGGGACAGGGGCCACTGAAGCTTTCTTT. Amino acids: CASSSGTGATEAFF.

The genes are TRBV11-2 and TRBJ2-5; TRBD2 agrees at 9 bases. This CDR3 comprises 15 residues. V lost 5 bases and J lost 4; bases outside the gene matches: 8. Per the germline V gene, CDR1 is SGHAT and CDR2 is FQNNGV. The CDR3 DNA follows: TGTGCCAGCAGCCGAAGGACTAGCGAGGGAGAGACCCAGTACTTC. This encodes CASSRRTSEGETQYF.

This clone was seen once. The V call is TRBV7-3, the J call TRBJ2-7; 7 bases map to TRBD1. The CDR3 totals 13 residues. V was clipped by 6 bases and J by 5 bases; unmatched bases: 7. Germline loops: CDR1 SGHTA, CDR2 FQGTGA. The CDR3 loop is CASRLTGIHEQYF. CDR3 DNA sequence: TGTGCCAGCAGGTTGACAGGGATCCACGAGCAGTACTTC.

This chain joins TRBV20-1 and TRBJ2-1; 7 nucleotides match TRBD1. J lost 7 bases, V lost 6 bases, and 3 bases had no gene match. This CDR3 comprises 11 residues. The germline gives CDR1 DFQATT, CDR2 SNEGSKA (reference sequence). DNA for the CDR3: TGCAGTGCAGACAGGGCGAATGAGCAGTTCTTC. Its protein product is CSADRANEQFF.

The rearrangement uses TRBV6-4 and TRBJ2-3; a possible D gene is TRBD1 (6 bases). Germline CDR1 is MRHNA and CDR2 is SNTAGT. Trimming took off 8 bases at V and 2 bases at J, with 11 bases between the two ends. This CDR3 spans 13 amino acids. This chain's CDR3 is CASPQGTTDTQYF. The CDR3 DNA reads TGTGCCAGCCCCCAGGGGACCACAGATACGCAGTATTTT.

This clone was detected a few times. The J gene is TRBJ1-1, the V gene TRBV11-2; D not certain. The CDR3 consists of 15 residues. Germline assignment: CDR1 SGHAT and CDR2 FQNNGV. V was clipped by 3 bases and J by 3 bases, with 14 bases between them. CDR3 DNA sequence: TGTGCCAGCAGCTTGAGGCCCGAAGCTCACACTGAAGCTTTCTTT. The encoded protein is CASSLRPEAHTEAFF.

This clone was picked up one time. V usage is TRBV7-3 and J usage is TRBJ2-3, with 9 positions matching TRBD1. This CDR3 has 14 residues. CDR1 SGHTA and CDR2 FQGTGA come from the germline V gene. With 8 bases clipped from V and 5 bases from J, the junction kept 8 bases outside the gene matches. CDR3 amino acids: CASAGTGPRDTQYF. DNA of the CDR3: TGTGCCAGCGCAGGGACAGGGCCTCGAGATACGCAGTATTTT.

The chain joins TRBV18 to TRBJ2-7; possible D gene TRBD2, 5 bases. This CDR3 comprises 15 residues. Germline V CDR1 and CDR2: KGHSH, LQKENI. The V end was cut by 3 bases, the J end by 3 bases, with 15 bases between. This CDR3 is CASSPRESSLYEQYF. In DNA form, the CDR3 reads TGTGCCAGCTCACCCCGGGAATCTTCACTCTACGAGCAGTACTTC.

The gene calls are TRBV27 and TRBJ1-5, with D possibly being TRBD1 (5 bases). The CDR3 extends over 15 amino acids. Germline CDR1 MNHEY, CDR2 SMNVEV (reference sequence). V lost 6 bases and J lost 1, with 13 bases in between. CDR3 DNA: TGTGCCAGCAGCCCCCTGGGGGGGAGCAATCAGCCCCAGCATTTT. Its translation is CASSPLGGSNQPQHF.

The chain recombines TRBV11-3 with TRBJ2-1; TRBD1 aligns across 9 bases. This CDR3 has 15 amino acids. J lost 3 bases, V lost 5 bases, and 5 bases had no gene match. CDR1 and CDR2 from the germline V gene are SGHNT and YENEEA. The CDR3 region is CASSPGTGLYNEQFF. The CDR3 region has the DNA TGTGCCAGCAGCCCCGGGACAGGGCTCTACAATGAGCAGTTCTTC.

The rearrangement joins TRBV18 to TRBJ2-3; the match to TRBD2 covers 8 bases. V gave up 3 bases and J gave up 7 bases; unmatched junction bases: 6. Germline V gives CDR1 KGHSH, CDR2 LQKENI. The CDR3 length is 14 residues. CDR3 sequence (DNA): TGTGCCAGCTCACCCCGGGGGGGCCTTTATACGCAGTATTTT. Its protein product is CASSPRGGLYTQYF.

The chain has TRBV6-5 and TRBJ1-4, with D perhaps matching TRBD1 (6 bases). Germline V gene sequence: CDR1 MNHEY, CDR2 SVGAGI. This CDR3 has 14 residues. The V end lost 5 bases, the J end lost 0 bases, and 7 bases lay between the germline ends. The CDR3, as DNA: TGTGCCAGCAGTAACAGGGCAACTAATGAAAAACTGTTTTTT. Residues: CASSNRATNEKLFF.

The chain couples TRBV25-1 to TRBJ2-3, with 9 bases lining up with TRBD2. The CDR3 loop spans 15 amino acids. CDR1 and CDR2 from the germline V gene are MGHDK and SYGVNS. V lost 2 bases and J lost 4; bases outside the gene matches: 4. This CDR3 reads CASSEGGGASDTQYF. In DNA, the CDR3 is TGTGCCAGCAGTGAAGGCGGGGGGGCGTCAGATACGCAGTATTTT. The entire variable domain, with the rest obtained from reference TRBV25-1 and TRBJ2-3, is as follows: EADIYQTPRYLVIGTGKKITLECSQTMGHDKMYWYQQDPGMELHLIHYSYGVNSTEKGDLSSESTVSRIRTEHFPLTLESARPSHTSQYLCASSEGGGASDTQYFGPGTRLTVL.

The chain couples TRBV9 to TRBJ1-6; D is undetermined. Trimming removed 4 bases from V and 5 bases from J, with 16 bases in between. Germline CDR1 and CDR2: SGDLS and YYNGEE. The CDR3 sequence is 16 residues long. The CDR3 reads CASSLVPGRDNSPLHF. In DNA, the CDR3 is TGTGCCAGCAGCCTCGTCCCGGGTAGAGATAATTCACCCCTCCACTTT.

The V call is TRBV6-5, the J call TRBJ2-7; a possible D gene is TRBD1 (5 bases). The CDR3 runs 15 residues. The V gene's germline CDR1 is MNHEY and CDR2 SVGAGI. V was trimmed by 6 bases and J by 2 bases, leaving 17 bases between them. CDR3 DNA sequence: TGTGCCAGCAGCAAGGCGGCAGGGATTCCCTACGAGCAGTACTTC. Translating gives CASSKAAGIPYEQYF.

The table lists this clone with a count of one. The J gene is TRBJ2-7, the V gene TRBV28, with TRBD1 identical over 9 bases. Germline V gene data show CDR1 as MDHEN and CDR2 as SYDVKM. V trimming: 4 bases; J trimming: 5 bases; junction bases outside the gene matches: 6. CDR3 length: 14 amino acids. The CDR3 DNA sequence: TGTGCCAGCAGTTCCCCAGGGACAGGGAACGAGCAGTACTTC. It specifies CASSSPGTGNEQYF.

This clone appeared a few times. J is TRBJ2-3 and V is TRBV27; 7 positions match TRBD1. CDR3 length: 16 residues. The trim removed 2 bases at V and 2 bases at J, leaving 7 bases unmatched. The germline V gene has CDR1 MNHEY and CDR2 SMNVEV (reference sequence). CDR3 DNA: TGTGCCAGCAGTTTAGAAGGGGGCGCCGCCACAGATACGCAGTATTTT. The encoded protein is CASSLEGGAATDTQYF.

V is TRBV29-1 and J is TRBJ2-7; TRBD1 aligns across 9 bases. CDR1 is SQVTM and CDR2 is ANQGSEA in the germline V gene. CDR3 length: 14 amino acids. The junction had 5 bases not matched to a gene; V was cut back by 4 bases and J by 1 base. The CDR3, as DNA: TGCAGCGTTGTAGGGACAGGGTATTCCTACGAGCAGTACTTC. Residues: CSVVGTGYSYEQYF.

V usage is TRBV7-6 and J usage is TRBJ2-3, with unresolved D. V was trimmed by 2 bases and J by 6 bases, leaving 9 bases between them. The germline V gene encodes CDR1 SGHVS and CDR2 FNYEAQ. This CDR3 region has 13 residues. The CDR3 DNA follows: TGTGCCAGCAGCTTATTCATACAGGATACGCAGTATTTT. Translation: CASSLFIQDTQYF.